This T cell receptor beta chain emerged from a study of cytomegalovirus exposure and HLA in healthy donors. Trimming took 6 bases from V and 4 from J, leaving 11 bases between them. This CDR3 region has 13 residues. Germline loops: CDR1 WNHNN, CDR2 SYGVQD (reference sequence). PCR was performed using 60 Vbeta and 13 Jbeta primers. TCRdb's table, derived via immunoSEQ multiplex PCR, lists solely in-frame clones and lacks some. This repertoire shows 140,000 to 150,000 clones, over 60% found once; its top ten account for 2.1%. This clone came up a few times. This TCR derives from a man aged 35 to 55 in good health and CMV-seronegative. Sequencing used PBMCs. The V call is TRBV10-1, the J call TRBJ2-3, with D tentatively TRBD2 (5 bases). CDR3 DNA: TGCGCCAGCAGCCGGGATGAGGCAGATACGCAGTATTTT. Its protein is CASSRDEADTQYF.